This T cell receptor beta chain stems from a study of shared clonotypes between healthy human individuals. Study-wide context: Three men and a couple of women, aged 18 to 49, were donors. Study-wide findings and caveats: Among donors, clonotype sharing was expected to be affected by sequencing depth.

V was clipped by 1 base and J by 4 bases, with 13 bases between them. Germline values: CDR1 SGHAT, CDR2 FQDESV (reference sequence). This CDR3 has 15 amino acids. At a deep level, the assay was run. Assay: immunoSEQ multiplex PCR; the TCRdb copy retains only in-frame clones and omits some. In the table there are fewer than 700,000 clones, roughly 79% of which are singletons. As concerns this clone: Its matching antigen is unknown.

This chain links TRBV11-1 with TRBJ1-2; D remains unclear. This clonotype was obtained from a woman aged 40 to 50 in good health. Some clones in this sample may be carry-over from other donors' samples. The sample consisted of PBMCs. CDR3 sequence (DNA): TGTGCCAGCAGCTTAGATCCACTGGGAATCTATGGCTACACCTTC. Its translation: CASSLDPLGIYGYTF.